The clone carrying this T cell receptor (beta chain) was found a few times. TCRdb fed the RT-PCR reads into MiXCR, producing one record per CDR3 protein. This table has roughly 620,000 distinct CDR3 sequences, over 9% appearing once. The data originate from a study of response to subunit inactivated influenza vaccine. The CDR3 spans 15 residues. Germline CDR1 is LGHDT and CDR2 is YNNKEL (reference sequence). J was trimmed by 5 bases and V by 4 bases; bases with no gene match: 11. These same records also appear under a second study, on T cells expressing NK-cell markers. That paper adds: 5'RACE template switching built TCR beta cDNA with unique molecular identifiers. HCMV seropositivity marked seven of the eight sequenced donors; one was seronegative. Several experiments employed an anti-gamma-delta TCR antibody to confine sorting to alpha-beta TCR T cells. Whether expanded NKG2C+ T cell clones recognized HCMV stayed uncertain.

The chain joins TRBV3-1 to TRBJ2-7; TRBD1 matches at 7 bases. Sequenced material: PBMCs from blood, taken on the day of vaccination. This TCR was recovered from a man aged 50 to 60 who received an inactivated influenza vaccine. The CDR3 nucleotides are TGTGCCAGCAGCCGTTCGACAGGGACCCCTGACGAGCAGTACTTC. It is translated as CASSRSTGTPDEQYF.